The T cell receptor beta chain under discussion was sequenced for a study of blood T cell repertoires in COVID-19. Deletions cut 0 bases from V and 7 bases from J, with 19 bases between. Germline V gene sequence: CDR1 LGHNA, CDR2 YNFKEQ. The CDR3 loop spans 16 amino acids. TCRdb's table, derived via immunoSEQ multiplex PCR, lists solely in-frame clones and lacks some. The sample records fewer than 200,000 clones, 80% to 90% being singletons. Sequenced: peripheral blood. The sequence was obtained from a man aged 35 to 55 with acute or convalescent COVID-19. V is TRBV4-2 and J is TRBJ2-7; possibly TRBD1 for D (5 bases). CDR3 in amino acids: CASSQEPQGVIGEQYF. The CDR3 DNA follows: TGTGCCAGCAGCCAAGAGCCTCAAGGGGTGATTGGAGAGCAGTACTTC.